The rows below give T cell receptor beta chains drawn from one sample of a study of T cells in localized non-small cell lung cancer. Repertoires were generated with immunoSEQ multiplex PCR, while TCRdb's copy carries only in-frame clones and drops some. The sample includes about 26,000 clones, roughly four fifths of them seen just once. Specimen: peripheral blood, collected before any cancer treatment. These receptors came from a woman between 35 and 70 years old with stage I lung adenocarcinoma. CDR3s include the opening cysteine and the closing phenylalanine or tryptophan. Each record gives: CDR3 length, D gene, V gene, clone size, J gene, CDR3 DNA, CDR3 protein. The D gene is left open where the match is weak. Size is stated for part of the rows, as once, few or many counts, or as a class when the clone is expanded.

>13|.|TRBV7-6|.|TRBJ2-7
TGTGCCAGCAGCCAGAGGGGGGGGTTCGAGCAGTACTTC
CASSQRGGFEQYF
>15|.|TRBV5-6|.|TRBJ1-2
TGTGCCAGCAGCTTGGCCAGGGCAGACTACTATGGCTACACCTTC
CASSLARADYYGYTF
>15|TRBD1|TRBV7-2|medium-sized|TRBJ1-2
TGTGCCAGCAGCTCTGGGACAGTACCAAACTATGGCTACACCTTC
CASSSGTVPNYGYTF
>14|.|TRBV6-1|.|TRBJ1-5
TGTGCCAGCAGTCCCCACAACTCGAACAGTGCCCAGCATTTT
CASSPHNSNSAQHF
>13|.|TRBV6-1|once|TRBJ1-5
TGTGCCAGCAGTGAAGTTGGGCATCAGCCCCAGCATTTT
CASSEVGHQPQHF
>13|.|TRBV7-9|once|TRBJ1-2
TGTGCCACCCCCCATTTGCGGGGCGCAGGCTACACCTTC
CATPHLRGAGYTF
>14|TRBD2|TRBV6-1|.|TRBJ2-1
TGTGCCAGCACAATGCGGGGGGGCGGGAATGAGCAGTTCTTC
CASTMRGGGNEQFF
>13|.|TRBV7-2|.|TRBJ2-3
TGTGCCAGCAGCTTAGACAGCACAGATACGCAGTATTTT
CASSLDSTDTQYF
>16|.|TRBV9|.|TRBJ2-7
TGTGCCAGCAGCGTAGAGGGAAGGACTCCCGGGCGCGAGCAGTACTTC
CASSVEGRTPGREQYF
>13|TRBD2|TRBV7-7|few|TRBJ2-1
TGTGCCAGCAGCGCTAGCGGGGGGCGCGAGCAGTTCTTC
CASSASGGREQFF
>14|.|TRBV4-1|few|TRBJ1-1
TGCGCCAGCAGCCAAGGGTCAACCTCAGGGGAAGCTTTCTTT
CASSQGSTSGEAFF
>13|.|TRBV7-2|medium-sized|TRBJ1-2
TGTGCCAGCAGCTTAGCGGGATCGGGCGGCCACACCTTC
CASSLAGSGGHTF
>14|TRBD1|TRBV11-3|few|TRBJ1-1
TGTGCCAGCACCGGCGGGACAGGATTCACTGAAGCTTTCTTT
CASTGGTGFTEAFF
>15|.|TRBV2|.|TRBJ1-5
TGTGCCAGCAGTGAAGAGGGGCCCCTCAATCAGCCCCAGCATTTT
CASSEEGPLNQPQHF
>14|.|TRBV11-2|.|TRBJ1-1
TGTGCCAGCAGCCTGGGGGTATTGAACACTGAAGCTTTCTTT
CASSLGVLNTEAFF
>13|.|TRBV5-6|.|TRBJ2-5
TGTGCCAGCAGCGTGGGAGGGGGAGAGACCCAGTACTTC
CASSVGGGETQYF
>15|.|TRBV14|.|TRBJ2-3
TGTGCCAGCAGCCAACCGCTCGGGAGCGCAGATACGCAGTATTTT
CASSQPLGSADTQYF
>15|TRBD2|TRBV18|.|TRBJ2-3
TGTGCCAGCTCCCCGCAGCGGGGGGTCGCAGATACGCAGTATTTT
CASSPQRGVADTQYF
>13|.|TRBV6-1|.|TRBJ2-2
TGTGCCAGCTTACAGGGATACACCGGGGAGCTGTTTTTT
CASLQGYTGELFF
>13|.|TRBV5-5|.|TRBJ2-5
TGTGCCAGCAGCTTTTCCGAACAAGAGACCCAGTACTTC
CASSFSEQETQYF
>14|TRBD1|TRBV7-9|.|TRBJ1-1
TGTGCCAGCAACGAACAGGGGTTGAACACTGAAGCTTTCTTT
CASNEQGLNTEAFF
>14|.|TRBV6-5|.|TRBJ1-3
TGTGCCAGCAGTTACCGAGCCGCTGGAAACACCATATATTTT
CASSYRAAGNTIYF
>14|TRBD1|TRBV7-2|.|TRBJ1-1
TGTGCCAGCAGCTTAGCGCCAGGGGGCACTGAAGCTTTCTTT
CASSLAPGGTEAFF
>17|.|TRBV4-1|.|TRBJ1-6
TGCGCCAGCAGCCAAGACCGGGTAGGGATGAATAATTCACCCCTCCACTTT
CASSQDRVGMNNSPLHF
>15|.|TRBV7-2|.|TRBJ2-2
TGTGCCAGCAGCTACGTACTAGGAGGACGGGGGGAGCTGTTTTTT
CASSYVLGGRGELFF
>13|.|TRBV27|.|TRBJ2-1
TGTGCCACCTCGGTGTCTAGGGGATTTGAGCAGTTCTTC
CATSVSRGFEQFF
>13|TRBD1|TRBV6-6|.|TRBJ2-7
TGTGCCAGCAGGCGGGACAGGGGCTACGAGCAGTACTTC
CASRRDRGYEQYF
>13|.|TRBV11-2|.|TRBJ1-2
TGTGCCAGCAGCTTCGGGGCAAACTATGGCTACACCTTC
CASSFGANYGYTF
>13|.|TRBV7-2|.|TRBJ2-7
TGTGCCAGCAGCGGACAGGGCGGGGGCGAGCAGTACTTC
CASSGQGGGEQYF
>18|TRBD1|TRBV13|.|TRBJ1-1
TGTGCCAGCAGCCCGTCAAACAGGGGGCGCGGGGTCGACACTGAAGCTTTCTTT
CASSPSNRGRGVDTEAFF
>18|TRBD1|TRBV4-3|.|TRBJ2-5
TGCGCCAGCAGCCAAGATATCCGCAGGGGGCTCGGGCAAGAGACCCAGTACTTC
CASSQDIRRGLGQETQYF
>18|TRBD1|TRBV5-6|few|TRBJ1-1
TGTGCCAGCAGCTTGGAGATTTGGGTGGACAGGAAGAACACTGAAGCTTTCTTT
CASSLEIWVDRKNTEAFF
>15|.|TRBV5-1|.|TRBJ1-3
TGCGCCAGCAGCTGGAGACAGGCCTCTGGAAACACCATATATTTT
CASSWRQASGNTIYF
>11|.|TRBV6-1|.|TRBJ1-1
TGTGCCAGCAGACTTTACAGGGAAGCTTTCTTT
CASRLYREAFF
>16|.|TRBV5-6|.|TRBJ1-4
TGTGCCAGCAGCGAAAGACTGCCAGGGAAGAATGAAAAACTGTTTTTT
CASSERLPGKNEKLFF
>19|.|TRBV2|.|TRBJ1-1
TGTGCCAGCGGACGACTAGGGACGAAAAATTATTATTGGAACACTGAAGCTTTCTTT
CASGRLGTKNYYWNTEAFF
>15|TRBD2|TRBV30|.|TRBJ2-1
TGTGCCTGGAGTCGCGAGCGGGGGGGCTGGAATGAGCAGTTCTTC
CAWSRERGGWNEQFF
>11|.|TRBV20-1|.|TRBJ2-1
TGCAGTGCTTATGACAAGGTTAAGCAGTTCTTC
CSAYDKVKQFF
>15|TRBD1|TRBV4-1|.|TRBJ2-2
TGCGCCAGCAGCCAAAGGGACAGGGAGGCCGGGGAGCTGTTTTTT
CASSQRDREAGELFF
>16|.|TRBV11-2|.|TRBJ2-3
TGTGCCAGCAGCTTGAGGGGGGGACGGCTAACAGATACGCAGTATTTT
CASSLRGGRLTDTQYF
>16|TRBD1|TRBV9|.|TRBJ1-1
TGTGCCAGCAGCCCCCCAGGGGGCAACAAGAACACTGAAGCTTTCTTT
CASSPPGGNKNTEAFF
>13|TRBD1|TRBV11-2|.|TRBJ1-1
TGTGCCAGCAGCTTAGAACCAGGGGGTAAAGCTTTCTTT
CASSLEPGGKAFF
>15|TRBD1|TRBV5-1|.|TRBJ2-3
TGCGCCAGCAGCTTGGAAGGGGGCGAAACAGATACGCAGTATTTT
CASSLEGGETDTQYF
>16|TRBD2|TRBV6-4|.|TRBJ2-5
TGTGCCAGCAGTCCTCAGGGTAGCGGGGGCCAAGAGACCCAGTACTTC
CASSPQGSGGQETQYF
>14|.|TRBV7-2|.|TRBJ2-6
TGTGCCAGCAGCGACCACTCTGGGGCCAACGTCCTGACTTTC
CASSDHSGANVLTF